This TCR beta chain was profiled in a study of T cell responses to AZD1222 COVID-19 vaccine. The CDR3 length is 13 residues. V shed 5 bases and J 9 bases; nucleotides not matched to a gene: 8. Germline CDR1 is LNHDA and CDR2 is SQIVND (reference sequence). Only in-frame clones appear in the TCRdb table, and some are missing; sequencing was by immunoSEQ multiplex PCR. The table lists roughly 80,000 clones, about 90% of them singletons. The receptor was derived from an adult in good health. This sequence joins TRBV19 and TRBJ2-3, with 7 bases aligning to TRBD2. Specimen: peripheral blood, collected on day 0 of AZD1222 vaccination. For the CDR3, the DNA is TGTGCCAGTAGTGGGCTTAGGGGAGGGACGCAGTATTTT. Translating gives CASSGLRGGTQYF. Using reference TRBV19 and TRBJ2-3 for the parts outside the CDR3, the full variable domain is DGGITQSPKYLFRKEGQNVTLSCEQNLNHDAMYWYRQDPGQGLRLIYYSQIVNDFQKGDIAEGYSVSREKKESFPLTVTSAQKNPTAFYLCASSGLRGGTQYFGPGTRLTVL.